The clone carrying this T cell receptor beta chain occurred many times. Patients were all untreated before their thyroid surgery. V was cut by 10 bases and J by 0 bases, with 13 bases left in between. CDR3 length: 14 amino acids. The data were taken from a study of metastatic and nonmetastatic thyroid tumors. The authors' processing: Building a distant-metastasis classifier for papillary thyroid cancer drew on CDR3 differences across clinicopathological groups. TCRdb recomputed clones from the PCR reads via MiXCR. TCRdb assigned the V and J calls; the authors' analysis was not used. The sample records roughly 15,000 clones, around 12% being singletons.

Source material: blood. The source of this sequence is a female donor with papillary thyroid cancer or a benign thyroid nodule (not recorded which). Some clones in this sample may be carry-over from other donors' samples. The chain employs TRBV12-3 or TRBV12-4 and TRBJ1-5, with no clear D. CDR3 residues: CATKLEGSNQPQHF. CDR3 DNA sequence: TGTGCCACGAAATTAGAGGGTAGCAATCAGCCCCAGCATTTT.